The rows below give T cell receptor beta chains drawn from one sample of a study of cytomegalovirus exposure and HLA in healthy donors. The table came from immunoSEQ multiplex PCR; TCRdb's copy has only in-frame clones and leaves some out. This repertoire shows some 150,000 clones, 60% to 80% found once; its top ten account for less than 8%. Material for sequencing was PBMCs. These receptors came from a woman aged 40 to 50 in good health and CMV-seropositive. CDR3s include the opening cysteine and the closing phenylalanine or tryptophan. D genes are given only for firm matches. Size values are once, few and many counts, or a class for expanded clones, and some rows have none.

DNA: TGTGCCAGCAGCCCCACGAGACTAGCGGGGTACAATGAGCAGTTCTTC
CDR3: CASSPTRLAGYNEQFF
size: NA
D: TRBD2
V: TRBV11-2
J: TRBJ2-1

DNA: TGTTCCAGCAGCATCAGTGTAGGAGGGCCCTCGAGGGTTTTT
CDR3: CSSSISVGGPSRVF
size: once
D: NA
V: TRBV7-9
J: TRBJ2-2

DNA: TGTGCCAGCAGCCAATATATACAGGGATACAATGAGCAGTTCTTC
CDR3: CASSQYIQGYNEQFF
size: NA
D: NA
V: TRBV4-2
J: TRBJ2-1

DNA: TGCGCCAGCAGCCACCAGGGGTTGGTGACTAATGAAAAACTGTTTTTT
CDR3: CASSHQGLVTNEKLFF
size: NA
D: NA
V: TRBV4-1
J: TRBJ1-4

DNA: TGTGCCAGCAGCTTAGGTCTCAGGGTGCACGGCTACACCTTC
CDR3: CASSLGLRVHGYTF
size: once
D: NA
V: TRBV7-9
J: TRBJ1-2

DNA: TGTGCCAGCAGCTTAACTTCTGGACAGGGGGTGAATGAGCAGTTCTTC
CDR3: CASSLTSGQGVNEQFF
size: few
D: TRBD1
V: TRBV7-3
J: TRBJ2-1

DNA: TGTGCCAGCAGCGTCGGTTTTGGTGAAGCTTTCTTT
CDR3: CASSVGFGEAFF
size: NA
D: NA
V: TRBV9
J: TRBJ1-1

DNA: TGTGCCAGCAGTGAATTGGGGGACAGGAGGTCACCCCTCCACTTT
CDR3: CASSELGDRRSPLHF
size: NA
D: TRBD1
V: TRBV25-1
J: TRBJ1-6

DNA: TGCGCCAGCAGGCAGGGGGCTATCCTCCGAGGGGCCTACGAGCAGTACTTC
CDR3: CASRQGAILRGAYEQYF
size: NA
D: TRBD1
V: TRBV5-1
J: TRBJ2-7

DNA: TGCAGCGTTGAGGGACTAGCGGGGGCCGGGGAGCTGTTTTTT
CDR3: CSVEGLAGAGELFF
size: NA
D: TRBD2
V: TRBV29-1
J: TRBJ2-2

DNA: TGTGCCAGCAGCCGGGGACAGGGGGCGCGTACTGAAGCTTTCTTT
CDR3: CASSRGQGARTEAFF
size: NA
D: TRBD1
V: TRBV7-2
J: TRBJ1-1

DNA: TGTGCCAGCAGTGAAGAGACAGGGGTCGGTCAGCCCCAGCATTTT
CDR3: CASSEETGVGQPQHF
size: NA
D: TRBD1
V: TRBV2
J: TRBJ1-5

DNA: TGTGCCAGCAGTTGGACAGGGGGAAACACCATATATTTT
CDR3: CASSWTGGNTIYF
size: NA
D: TRBD1
V: TRBV6-1
J: TRBJ1-3

DNA: TGTGCCAGTAGTTCCCGCAGGGTGAACACCGGGGAGCTGTTTTTT
CDR3: CASSSRRVNTGELFF
size: NA
D: NA
V: TRBV19
J: TRBJ2-2

DNA: TGTGCCAGCAGCATACCACACAGGAACTCTGGGGCCAACGTCCTGACTTTC
CDR3: CASSIPHRNSGANVLTF
size: NA
D: NA
V: TRBV5-4
J: TRBJ2-6

DNA: TGTGCCAGCGGCCAACAGGGGTTTGGCGGCTACACCTTC
CDR3: CASGQQGFGGYTF
size: NA
D: TRBD1
V: TRBV2
J: TRBJ1-2

DNA: TGTGCCAGCAGCTTAGGGGGGGGGAAAGGAGCCTACGAGCAGTACTTC
CDR3: CASSLGGGKGAYEQYF
size: NA
D: TRBD2
V: TRBV11-3
J: TRBJ2-7

DNA: TGCAGCGTTGAAGACTGGAAGGGGTCTGCCGGGGAGCTGTTTTTT
CDR3: CSVEDWKGSAGELFF
size: NA
D: NA
V: TRBV29-1
J: TRBJ2-2

DNA: TGTGCCTGTCAACTTACGCCCCAAAACATTCAGTACTTC
CDR3: CACQLTPQNIQYF
size: NA
D: NA
V: TRBV6-5
J: TRBJ2-4

DNA: TGTGCCAGCAGCAACAGGGAGAAAGAGACCCAGTACTTC
CDR3: CASSNREKETQYF
size: once
D: NA
V: TRBV7-7
J: TRBJ2-5

DNA: TGTGCCAGTAGTTACAGTTTTTTAGCTAACTATGGCTACACCTTC
CDR3: CASSYSFLANYGYTF
size: few
D: NA
V: TRBV19
J: TRBJ1-2

DNA: TGTGCCAGCAGGAGCTCCTATAATTCACCCCTCCACTTT
CDR3: CASRSSYNSPLHF
size: NA
D: NA
V: TRBV6-1
J: TRBJ1-6

DNA: TGTGCCAGCAGCGTAGGCACTATGAACACTGAAGCTTTCTTT
CDR3: CASSVGTMNTEAFF
size: NA
D: NA
V: TRBV9
J: TRBJ1-1

DNA: TGTGCCAGCAGTCCGTACCGGGACTCAGAAGAGACCCAGTACTTC
CDR3: CASSPYRDSEETQYF
size: NA
D: NA
V: TRBV27
J: TRBJ2-5

DNA: TGCGCCAGCAGCTTTTTGGAGGGGAACAATGAGCAGTTCTTC
CDR3: CASSFLEGNNEQFF
size: NA
D: NA
V: TRBV5-1
J: TRBJ2-1

DNA: TGTGCCAGCAGCTCAAGACAGAACACTGAAGCTTTCTTT
CDR3: CASSSRQNTEAFF
size: NA
D: NA
V: TRBV7-9
J: TRBJ1-1

DNA: TGTGCCAGCAGCGTAGGCGGGGATAGCTCCTACGAGCAGTACTTC
CDR3: CASSVGGDSSYEQYF
size: NA
D: NA
V: TRBV9
J: TRBJ2-7

DNA: TGCGCCAGCAGCCAAGATGGAGCGGGACCTGTCACCTTC
CDR3: CASSQDGAGPVTF
size: once
D: NA
V: TRBV4-1
J: TRBJ1-2

DNA: TGTGCCAGCAGCGGGACGGGGGGGGGCTGGTTCAATGAGCAGTTCTTC
CDR3: CASSGTGGGWFNEQFF
size: NA
D: TRBD2
V: TRBV9
J: TRBJ2-1

DNA: TGCGCCAGCAGCTTGGAAGCAGGGGGCGGCTATGGCTACACCTTC
CDR3: CASSLEAGGGYGYTF
size: NA
D: TRBD1
V: TRBV5-1
J: TRBJ1-2

DNA: TGTGCCAGCAGTTACAGGGGTCTAGATTCACCCCTCCACTTT
CDR3: CASSYRGLDSPLHF
size: NA
D: NA
V: TRBV6-6
J: TRBJ1-6

DNA: TGTGCCAGCAGAGGACAGGCGAACACTGAAGCTTTCTTT
CDR3: CASRGQANTEAFF
size: NA
D: TRBD1
V: TRBV6-6
J: TRBJ1-1

DNA: TGTGCCAGTAGTATTACAGGGGCTCTCAGGAACTATGGCTACACCTTC
CDR3: CASSITGALRNYGYTF
size: NA
D: TRBD1
V: TRBV19
J: TRBJ1-2

DNA: TGTGCCAGCAGTGTCTCCCGGGGGGCCCACGAGCAGTACTTC
CDR3: CASSVSRGAHEQYF
size: NA
D: NA
V: TRBV28
J: TRBJ2-7

DNA: TGCAGCGTTGTAGCGGAGAACACTGAAGCTTTCTTT
CDR3: CSVVAENTEAFF
size: NA
D: NA
V: TRBV29-1
J: TRBJ1-1

DNA: TGTGCCACTGCAGGAATTGGGCCCGGCTCTGGGGCCAACGTCCTGACTTTC
CDR3: CATAGIGPGSGANVLTF
size: few
D: NA
V: TRBV28
J: TRBJ2-6

DNA: TGCGCCAGCAGCGCTCCGGGACAGGGGTTTTCCTACGAGCAGTACTTC
CDR3: CASSAPGQGFSYEQYF
size: NA
D: TRBD1
V: TRBV5-1
J: TRBJ2-7

DNA: TGTGCCAGCAGCCCACGGGGGAATACCTACAATGAGCAGTTCTTC
CDR3: CASSPRGNTYNEQFF
size: NA
D: NA
V: TRBV7-2
J: TRBJ2-1

DNA: TGTGCCAGCAGCGTAGATCAGGCCACCGGGGAGCTGTTTTTT
CDR3: CASSVDQATGELFF
size: NA
D: NA
V: TRBV9
J: TRBJ2-2

DNA: TGTGCCAGCAGCCAATTCACCGGCAATGAGCAGTTCTTC
CDR3: CASSQFTGNEQFF
size: NA
D: NA
V: TRBV9
J: TRBJ2-1

DNA: TGTGCCAGCAGCTCACAGGTTAACTATGGCTACACCTTC
CDR3: CASSSQVNYGYTF
size: NA
D: NA
V: TRBV7-2
J: TRBJ1-2

DNA: TGTGCCAGCAGCCAAGGACAGTTCTCTGGAAACACCATATATTTT
CDR3: CASSQGQFSGNTIYF
size: NA
D: NA
V: TRBV14
J: TRBJ1-3

DNA: TGTGCCAGCAGTTTTGGTCAGTTTGAAGCTTTCTTT
CDR3: CASSFGQFEAFF
size: NA
D: NA
V: TRBV28
J: TRBJ1-1

DNA: TGTGCCAGCAGCTTAGAAGTACAGGTCATGAACACTGAAGCTTTCTTT
CDR3: CASSLEVQVMNTEAFF
size: NA
D: NA
V: TRBV7-2
J: TRBJ1-1

DNA: TGTGCCAGCAGTTTATCCCGCGGGGCGGGGGGAAACACCATATATTTT
CDR3: CASSLSRGAGGNTIYF
size: NA
D: NA
V: TRBV28
J: TRBJ1-3

DNA: TGCGCCAGCAGCTTGTTAGCGGGGGGCAACAATGAGCAGTTCTTC
CDR3: CASSLLAGGNNEQFF
size: NA
D: TRBD2
V: TRBV5-1
J: TRBJ2-1

DNA: TGTGCCAGCTTTTACTACAATGAGCAGTTCTTC
CDR3: CASFYYNEQFF
size: once
D: NA
V: TRBV6-5
J: TRBJ2-1

DNA: TGTGCCAGCAGCTTAGACACAGGCTCTGGAAACACCATATATTTT
CDR3: CASSLDTGSGNTIYF
size: NA
D: NA
V: TRBV7-6
J: TRBJ1-3